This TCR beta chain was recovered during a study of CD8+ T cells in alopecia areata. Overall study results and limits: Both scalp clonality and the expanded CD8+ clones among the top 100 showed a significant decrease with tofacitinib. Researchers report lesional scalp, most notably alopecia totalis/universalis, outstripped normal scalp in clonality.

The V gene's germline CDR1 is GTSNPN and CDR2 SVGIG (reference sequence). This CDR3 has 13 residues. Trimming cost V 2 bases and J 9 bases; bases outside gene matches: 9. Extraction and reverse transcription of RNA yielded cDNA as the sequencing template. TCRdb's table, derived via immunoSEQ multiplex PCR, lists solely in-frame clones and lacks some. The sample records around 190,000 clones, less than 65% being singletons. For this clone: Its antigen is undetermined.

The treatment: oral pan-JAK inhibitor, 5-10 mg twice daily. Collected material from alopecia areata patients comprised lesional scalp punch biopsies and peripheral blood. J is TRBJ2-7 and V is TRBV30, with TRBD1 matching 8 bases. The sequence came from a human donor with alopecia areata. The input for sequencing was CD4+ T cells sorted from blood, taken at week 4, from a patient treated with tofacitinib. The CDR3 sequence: CAWSKQQGAGQYF. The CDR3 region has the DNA TGTGCCTGGAGTAAGCAGCAGGGGGCCGGGCAGTACTTC.